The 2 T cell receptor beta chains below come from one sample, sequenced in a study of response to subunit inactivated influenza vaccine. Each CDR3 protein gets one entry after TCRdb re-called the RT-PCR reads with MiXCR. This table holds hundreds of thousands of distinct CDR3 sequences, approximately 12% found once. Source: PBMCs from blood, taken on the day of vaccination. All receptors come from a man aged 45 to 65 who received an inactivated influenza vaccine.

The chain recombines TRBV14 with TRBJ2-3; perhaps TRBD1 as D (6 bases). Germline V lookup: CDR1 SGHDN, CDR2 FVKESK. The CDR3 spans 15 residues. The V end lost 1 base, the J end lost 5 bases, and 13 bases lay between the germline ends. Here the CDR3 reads CASSQVNRARDTQYF. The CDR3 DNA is TGTGCCAGCAGCCAAGTGAACAGGGCGCGAGATACGCAGTATTTT. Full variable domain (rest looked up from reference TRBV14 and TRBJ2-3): EAGVTQFPSHSVIEKGQTVTLRCDPISGHDNLYWYRRVMGKEIKFLLHFVKESKQDESGMPNNRFLAERTGGTYSTLKVQPAELEDSGVYFCASSQVNRARDTQYFGPGTRLTVL.

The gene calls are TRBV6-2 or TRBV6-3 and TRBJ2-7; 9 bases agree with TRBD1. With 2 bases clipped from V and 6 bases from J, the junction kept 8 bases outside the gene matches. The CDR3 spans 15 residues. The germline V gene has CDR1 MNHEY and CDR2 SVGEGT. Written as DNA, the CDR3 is TGTGCCAGCAGTTACGCGGGACAGGGAATACCCGAGCAGTACTTC. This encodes CASSYAGQGIPEQYF.